Each of the 16 T cell receptor beta chains below was sequenced from the same sample in a study of blood T cell repertoires in COVID-19. The data were produced by immunoSEQ multiplex PCR, yet TCRdb's version contains in-frame clones alone and is incomplete. The sample lists about 250,000 clones; about 91% were seen once. Sequencing input: peripheral blood. Receptor source: a man older than 75 with acute or convalescent COVID-19.

This rearrangement joins TRBV6-5 to TRBJ2-2; a weak D match, TRBD2 (5 bases). The V gene lost 4 bases and the J gene lost 7 bases, with 16 bases spanning the gap. CDR3 size: 15 residues. Germline CDR1 and CDR2: MNHEY and SVGAGI. The CDR3 coding sequence is TGTGCCAGCAGTTCCCTTAGATACGGGGTCGGGGAGCTGTTTTTT. It is translated as CASSSLRYGVGELFF.

This clone was detected only a few times. The rearrangement links TRBV4-3 to TRBJ1-3, with TRBD1 identical over 8 bases. The CDR3 has 16 residues. Germline values: CDR1 LGHNA, CDR2 YSLEER. V lost 5 bases and J lost 0; bases outside the gene matches: 6. CDR3 residues: CASSYTGTGSGNTIYF. The CDR3 nucleotides read TGCGCCAGCAGCTATACAGGGACAGGCTCTGGAAACACCATATATTTT.

The chain links TRBV18 to TRBJ1-2, with a tentative D call TRBD1 (6 bases). CDR1 is KGHSH and CDR2 is LQKENI in the germline V gene. The CDR3 sequence is 15 residues long. V lost 3 bases and J lost 7, with 18 bases in between. CDR3 amino acids: CASSPGSGQSTGYTF. CDR3 bases: TGTGCCAGCTCACCGGGATCGGGACAATCCACTGGCTACACCTTC.

DNA of the CDR3: TGTGCCAGCAGCTTTTACAGGGGAGAAAACATTCAGTACTTC. As protein: CASSFYRGENIQYF. V is TRBV7-2 and J is TRBJ2-4, with TRBD1 matching over 7 bases. V shed 3 bases and J 5 bases; nucleotides not matched to a gene: 4. The CDR3 contains 14 residues. CDR1 SGHTA and CDR2 FQGNSA come from the germline V gene.

The chain carries TRBV27 and TRBJ1-2; D unclear. V was shortened by 6 bases and J by 0 bases, with 11 bases between the two germline ends. This CDR3 is built from 14 residues. The germline V gene encodes CDR1 MNHEY and CDR2 SMNVEV (reference sequence). The CDR3 sequence is CASRPRLSNYGYTF. CDR3 bases: TGTGCCAGCAGACCGAGGCTTTCTAACTATGGCTACACCTTC.

V is TRBV7-2 and J is TRBJ2-7; D is unresolved. Per germline, CDR1 SGHTA and CDR2 FQGNSA. CDR3 size: 12 residues. V was cut by 0 bases and J by 4 bases, with 4 bases left in between. The CDR3 coding sequence is TGTGCCAGCAGCTTAGCGCGTTACGAGCAGTACTTC. This encodes CASSLARYEQYF.

The chain is built from TRBV6-5 and TRBJ2-2, with a tentative D call TRBD2 (6 bases). Trimming removed 5 bases from V and 2 bases from J, with 12 bases in between. Germline CDR1 and CDR2: MNHEY and SVGAGI. The CDR3 consists of 15 residues. Written as DNA, the CDR3 is TGTGCCAGCAGTATCCGGAGGGGAAACACCGGGGAGCTGTTTTTT. Amino acid sequence: CASSIRRGNTGELFF.

V and J are TRBV7-9 and TRBJ1-4; D is ambiguous. CDR1 is SEHNR and CDR2 is FQNEAQ in the germline V gene (reference sequence). The ends were cut back, 4 bases at V and 7 bases at J, with 10 bases in the middle. CDR3 length: 13 residues. CDR3 in amino acids: CASSSRLGEKLFF. CDR3 DNA: TGTGCCAGCAGCTCGAGACTGGGTGAAAAACTGTTTTTT.

The chain joins TRBV10-2 to TRBJ2-1; 8 bases agree with TRBD1. Germline V lookup: CDR1 WSHSY, CDR2 SAAADI. The trim removed 2 bases at V and 4 bases at J, leaving 1 base unmatched. This CDR3 is 14 amino acids long. The CDR3 protein is CASSEQGAYNEQFF. For the CDR3, the DNA is TGCGCCAGCAGTGAGCAGGGGGCGTACAATGAGCAGTTCTTC.

The V gene is TRBV7-2, the J gene TRBJ2-4; TRBD1 aligns across 8 bases. Germline V gene data show CDR1 as SGHTA and CDR2 as FQGNSA. CDR3 length: 15 residues. V gave up 4 bases and J gave up 6 bases; unmatched junction bases: 8. The CDR3 loop reads CASSSTGGRGNIQYF. CDR3 bases: TGTGCCAGCAGCTCAACAGGGGGACGAGGAAACATTCAGTACTTC.

The chain employs TRBV9 and TRBJ1-6; 9 bases fit TRBD1. This CDR3 has 15 residues. Germline V gives CDR1 SGDLS, CDR2 YYNGEE. Losses at the gene ends were 0 bases for V and 7 bases for J; bases not matched to a gene: 2. CDR3 protein: CASSVEGQGNSPLHF. The CDR3 DNA is TGTGCCAGCAGCGTAGAGGGACAGGGCAATTCACCCCTCCACTTT.

A single count supports this clone. The chain has TRBV10-3 and TRBJ2-1; TRBD2 agrees at 12 bases. CDR3 length: 16 residues. The junction had 7 bases not matched to a gene; V was cut back by 10 bases and J by 0 bases. CDR1 and CDR2 from the germline V gene are ENHRY and SYGVKD. The CDR3 region is CATRLAGGDSYNEQFF. As DNA, the CDR3 is TGTGCCACCAGGCTAGCGGGAGGGGACTCCTACAATGAGCAGTTCTTC.

This chain joins TRBV18 and TRBJ2-3; 9 positions agree with TRBD2. There are 17 residues in the CDR3. Germline V gene sequence: CDR1 KGHSH, CDR2 LQKENI. J was trimmed by 2 bases and V by 3 bases; bases with no gene match: 9. As DNA, the CDR3 is TGTGCCAGCTCACCTTCGACTAGCGGAAAAAACACAGATACGCAGTATTTT. It is translated as CASSPSTSGKNTDTQYF. The variable domain in full, completed from reference TRBV18 and TRBJ2-3, reads NAGVMQNPRHLVRRRGQEARLRCSPMKGHSHVYWYRQLPEEGLKFMVYLQKENIIDESGMPKERFSAEFPKEGPSILRIQQVVRGDSAAYFCASSPSTSGKNTDTQYFGPGTRLTVL.

V is TRBV7-9 and J is TRBJ1-3; the D is unclear. With 1 base removed from V and 5 bases from J, the gap between germline ends came to 12 bases. Looked up from germline, CDR1 is SEHNR and CDR2 is FQNEAQ (reference sequence). The CDR3 consists of 15 residues. CDR3 region: CASSLVGEVRNTIYF. Written as DNA, the CDR3 is TGTGCCAGCAGCTTAGTCGGAGAAGTGAGAAACACCATATATTTT.

The chain employs TRBV6-6 and TRBJ2-5; D may be TRBD2 (7 bases). Germline V lookup: CDR1 MNHNY, CDR2 SVGAGI (reference sequence). CDR3 length: 13 amino acids. The V end was cut by 6 bases, the J end by 5 bases, with 13 bases between. The CDR3 DNA reads as TGTGCCAGCAGACAGGGAGGGATGGAGACCCAGTACTTC. Its translation: CASRQGGMETQYF.

This clone turned up a few times. Within the sample, other DNA sequences also encode this same CDR3. This chain connects TRBV6-6 to TRBJ1-4, with TRBD1 as a possible D gene (6 bases). The V and J ends lost 2 bases and 6 bases respectively, with 10 bases between them. CDR3 length: 14 amino acids. Per germline, CDR1 MNHNY and CDR2 SVGAGI (reference sequence). The CDR3 loop is CASSYRAGDEKLFF. In DNA form, the CDR3 reads TGTGCCAGCAGTTACAGGGCAGGGGATGAAAAACTGTTTTTT.